A selection of T cell receptor beta chains follows, all from one sample in a study of response to subunit inactivated influenza vaccine. TCRdb reprocessed the RT-PCR reads with MiXCR, giving one entry per CDR3 protein. This sample has about 480,000 distinct CDR3 sequences, with 10% to 15% found just once. The sample consisted of PBMCs from blood, taken about 6 weeks after vaccination. Source of these receptors: a man aged 50 to 60 who received an inactivated influenza vaccine. Each CDR3 is given with its conserved first and last residue. D genes are given only for firm matches. Where a row states a size, it is once, few, many or the class of an expanded clone; other rows omit it.

v_call: TRBV20-1; j_call: TRBJ2-7; cdr3_length: 14; d_call: .; clone_size: few; cdr3_nt: TGCAGTGCTAGAGATGGCGGACTCCTCTACGAGCAGTACTTC; cdr3_aa: CSARDGGLLYEQYF
v_call: TRBV5-6; j_call: TRBJ2-5; cdr3_length: 14; d_call: TRBD1; clone_size: few; cdr3_nt: TGTGCCAGCAGCGTCCTGACAGGGAGTGAGACCCAGTACTTC; cdr3_aa: CASSVLTGSETQYF
v_call: TRBV7-9; j_call: TRBJ2-7; cdr3_length: 15; d_call: TRBD1; clone_size: .; cdr3_nt: TGTGCCAGCAGCTCCAACGCGGGACAGGGCTACGAGCAGTACTTC; cdr3_aa: CASSSNAGQGYEQYF
v_call: TRBV10-3; j_call: TRBJ1-2; cdr3_length: 16; d_call: .; clone_size: many; cdr3_nt: TGTGCCATCAGTGAGTCGACGGCAGGGACGTACTATGGCTACACCTTC; cdr3_aa: CAISESTAGTYYGYTF
v_call: TRBV7-9; j_call: TRBJ2-7; cdr3_length: 13; d_call: TRBD2; clone_size: few; cdr3_nt: TGTGCCAGCAACCCGGGACTAGTAGACGAGCAGTACTTC; cdr3_aa: CASNPGLVDEQYF
v_call: TRBV18; j_call: TRBJ2-7; cdr3_length: 14; d_call: .; clone_size: few; cdr3_nt: TGTGCCAGCTCACCCCTTGCCAGAATTTACGAGCAGTACTTC; cdr3_aa: CASSPLARIYEQYF
v_call: TRBV12-3/TRBV12-4; j_call: TRBJ2-2; cdr3_length: 17; d_call: .; clone_size: many; cdr3_nt: TGTGCCAGCAGTTCCTTGAGAGGGGCAGCACTCACCGGGGAGCTGTTTTTT; cdr3_aa: CASSSLRGAALTGELFF
v_call: TRBV5-1; j_call: TRBJ2-1; cdr3_length: 16; d_call: .; clone_size: .; cdr3_nt: TGCGCCAGCAGCTTTCAAAGCACCCTCAAGTACAATGAGCAGTTCTTC; cdr3_aa: CASSFQSTLKYNEQFF
v_call: TRBV12-3/TRBV12-4; j_call: TRBJ1-5; cdr3_length: 16; d_call: .; clone_size: few; cdr3_nt: TGTGCCAGCAGTACCCTGGGGACGGCATATGAGGAGCCCCAGCATTTT; cdr3_aa: CASSTLGTAYEEPQHF
v_call: TRBV5-1; j_call: TRBJ2-7; cdr3_length: 16; d_call: .; clone_size: .; cdr3_nt: TGCGCCAGCAGCTTGGAAGCGGAACAGTCCTCCTACGAGCAGTACTTC; cdr3_aa: CASSLEAEQSSYEQYF
v_call: TRBV7-2; j_call: TRBJ2-2; cdr3_length: 14; d_call: .; clone_size: many; cdr3_nt: TGTGCCAGCAGCTTATTCCTCAGTAGCGGGGAGCTGTTTTTT; cdr3_aa: CASSLFLSSGELFF
v_call: TRBV5-1; j_call: TRBJ1-4; cdr3_length: 15; d_call: TRBD1; clone_size: many; cdr3_nt: TGCGCCAGCAGCCAAGGGACAGAGGGACGGGAAAAACTGTTTTTT; cdr3_aa: CASSQGTEGREKLFF
v_call: TRBV29-1; j_call: TRBJ2-7; cdr3_length: 15; d_call: TRBD1; clone_size: many; cdr3_nt: TGCAGCGTTGAAGTGGCGGAAGGGGGCACCTACGAGCAGTACTTC; cdr3_aa: CSVEVAEGGTYEQYF
v_call: TRBV12-3/TRBV12-4; j_call: TRBJ2-2; cdr3_length: 16; d_call: .; clone_size: .; cdr3_nt: TGTGCCAGCAGTACTACAGGGAGTGCCGGCACCGGGGAGCTGTTTTTT; cdr3_aa: CASSTTGSAGTGELFF
v_call: TRBV12-3/TRBV12-4; j_call: TRBJ2-5; cdr3_length: 15; d_call: TRBD2; clone_size: many; cdr3_nt: TGTGCCAGCAGTTTTATACTAGCGGGGGCGGAGACCCAGTACTTC; cdr3_aa: CASSFILAGAETQYF
v_call: TRBV12-3/TRBV12-4; j_call: TRBJ2-7; cdr3_length: 16; d_call: .; clone_size: many; cdr3_nt: TGTGCCAGCAGGGAGAATCCAGGGAAAAGGTCCTACGAGCAGTACTTC; cdr3_aa: CASRENPGKRSYEQYF
v_call: TRBV7-2; j_call: TRBJ2-5; cdr3_length: 15; d_call: .; clone_size: few; cdr3_nt: TGTGCCAGCAGCCAGAAGGATACTACCTGGGAGACCCAGTACTTC; cdr3_aa: CASSQKDTTWETQYF
v_call: TRBV27; j_call: TRBJ2-7; cdr3_length: 16; d_call: .; clone_size: .; cdr3_nt: TGTGCCAGCAGTTTATCGGGTGGCTCCCCAACCCGCGAGCAGTACTTC; cdr3_aa: CASSLSGGSPTREQYF
v_call: TRBV7-2; j_call: TRBJ2-7; cdr3_length: 15; d_call: .; clone_size: .; cdr3_nt: TGTGCCAGCAGCTCACAACAGGGAGGGGTCTACGAGCAGTACTTC; cdr3_aa: CASSSQQGGVYEQYF
v_call: TRBV20-1; j_call: TRBJ2-7; cdr3_length: 14; d_call: .; clone_size: few; cdr3_nt: TGCAGTGCCTCCAGAGGGGGATCCGTTTACGAGCAGTACTTC; cdr3_aa: CSASRGGSVYEQYF
v_call: TRBV7-8; j_call: TRBJ2-1; cdr3_length: 15; d_call: .; clone_size: .; cdr3_nt: TGTGCCAGCAGCCCAAGGAGGGTCCCATACAATGAGCAGTTCTTC; cdr3_aa: CASSPRRVPYNEQFF
v_call: TRBV5-1; j_call: TRBJ2-5; cdr3_length: 15; d_call: .; clone_size: few; cdr3_nt: TGCGCCAGCACGACGGGACACGGGACCCAAGAGACCCAGTACTTC; cdr3_aa: CASTTGHGTQETQYF
v_call: TRBV4-3; j_call: TRBJ2-3; cdr3_length: 15; d_call: .; clone_size: .; cdr3_nt: TGCGCCAGCAGCCAACAGCGCTCTAGCACAGATACGCAGTATTTT; cdr3_aa: CASSQQRSSTDTQYF
v_call: TRBV20-1; j_call: TRBJ1-5; cdr3_length: 17; d_call: .; clone_size: few; cdr3_nt: TGCAGTGCTAGAGATGCGGAGGTCTTAGGTGACAATCAGCCCCAGCATTTT; cdr3_aa: CSARDAEVLGDNQPQHF
v_call: TRBV15; j_call: TRBJ2-2; cdr3_length: 13; d_call: .; clone_size: once; cdr3_nt: TGTGCCACCAGCAGAGGGGGCACCGGGGAGCTGTTTTTT; cdr3_aa: CATSRGGTGELFF
v_call: TRBV6-5; j_call: TRBJ1-5; cdr3_length: 16; d_call: TRBD1; clone_size: .; cdr3_nt: TGTGCCAGCAGTTTCCGAGCCGGGACAGGGCTTCAGCCCCAGCATTTT; cdr3_aa: CASSFRAGTGLQPQHF
v_call: TRBV5-1; j_call: TRBJ1-1; cdr3_length: 14; d_call: TRBD1; clone_size: .; cdr3_nt: TGCGCCAGCAGTGGGACAGGGGCGCCCACTGAAGCTTTCTTT; cdr3_aa: CASSGTGAPTEAFF
v_call: TRBV7-8; j_call: TRBJ1-2; cdr3_length: 15; d_call: .; clone_size: .; cdr3_nt: TGTGCCGTGGGGGGAGGGGCCATAAACCCCTTCGGCTACACCTTC; cdr3_aa: CAVGGGAINPFGYTF
v_call: TRBV3-1; j_call: TRBJ2-1; cdr3_length: 15; d_call: TRBD2; clone_size: .; cdr3_nt: TGTGCCAGCAGCCAAGACGGGGGGTTCTACAATGAGCAGTTCTTC; cdr3_aa: CASSQDGGFYNEQFF